The rows below give T cell receptor beta chains drawn from one sample of a study of PD-1 blockade in mismatch repair-deficient tumors. Clones were sequenced by immunoSEQ multiplex PCR, and TCRdb holds only the in-frame ones, with some missing. Here the sample spans 49,000 or so clones, over 75% being singletons. The specimen was peripheral blood, collected about 20 weeks after starting pembrolizumab. The receptors come from an adult with mismatch repair-deficient cancer. Each CDR3 is given with its conserved first and last residue. The order of the fields is clone size, D gene, V gene, CDR3 length, J gene, CDR3 DNA, CDR3 protein. D genes are given only for firm matches. Rows give clone size only sometimes, using once, few, many, or a class for an expanded clone.

size: NA; D: NA; V: TRBV30; length: 11; J: TRBJ2-7; DNA: TGTGCCTGGAGTTTCACATCCGAGCAGTACTTC; CDR3: CAWSFTSEQYF
size: NA; D: NA; V: TRBV5-6; length: 15; J: TRBJ2-1; DNA: TGTGCCAGCAGCTGGTTGGGGGTTTCCTACAATGAGCAGTTCTTC; CDR3: CASSWLGVSYNEQFF
size: NA; D: NA; V: TRBV6-5; length: 13; J: TRBJ1-4; DNA: TGTGCCAGCAGTGGGGACCTAGGTGAAAAACTGTTTTTT; CDR3: CASSGDLGEKLFF
size: NA; D: NA; V: TRBV4-1; length: 15; J: TRBJ2-1; DNA: TGCGCCAGCAGCCAAGTGAGGAGCGGCTACAATGAGCAGTTCTTC; CDR3: CASSQVRSGYNEQFF
size: NA; D: NA; V: TRBV5-4; length: 12; J: TRBJ1-1; DNA: TGTGCCACCAACGGGGGGGCCTTTGAAGCTTTCTTT; CDR3: CATNGGAFEAFF
size: NA; D: TRBD2; V: TRBV7-9; length: 17; J: TRBJ2-3; DNA: TGTGCCAGCAGCGCCCGACTAGCGGGCATCCACCAAGATACGCAGTATTTT; CDR3: CASSARLAGIHQDTQYF
size: NA; D: NA; V: TRBV19; length: 14; J: TRBJ2-2; DNA: TGTGCCAGTAGTATAAAGGGTTCCACCGGGGAGCTGTTTTTT; CDR3: CASSIKGSTGELFF
size: once; D: TRBD2; V: TRBV7-9; length: 19; J: TRBJ2-7; DNA: TGTGCCAGCAGCTTAGGGTTAGCGGGAGCCACGGGATCGGGGTACGAGCAGTACTTC; CDR3: CASSLGLAGATGSGYEQYF
size: once; D: NA; V: TRBV10-3; length: 14; J: TRBJ1-2; DNA: TGTGCCATCAGTGAGTTAGGCGGGAACTATGGCTACACCTTC; CDR3: CAISELGGNYGYTF
size: NA; D: TRBD2; V: TRBV7-2; length: 15; J: TRBJ2-3; DNA: TGTGCCAGCAGCTTAATAGCGGGAGGGGCAGATACGCAGTATTTT; CDR3: CASSLIAGGADTQYF
size: once; D: TRBD1; V: TRBV18; length: 16; J: TRBJ1-5; DNA: TGTGCCAGCTCACATACCGCCGGGACAGCGAATCAGCCCCAGCATTTT; CDR3: CASSHTAGTANQPQHF
size: NA; D: TRBD2; V: TRBV7-3; length: 18; J: TRBJ2-1; DNA: TGTGCCAGCAGCTTACGACTAGCGGGTGCCCGGGGGGACAATGAGCAGTTCTTC; CDR3: CASSLRLAGARGDNEQFF
size: NA; D: TRBD2; V: TRBV13; length: 15; J: TRBJ2-3; DNA: TGTGCCAGCAGCTTAGGAACGGGGGGGACAGATACGCAGTATTTT; CDR3: CASSLGTGGTDTQYF
size: NA; D: TRBD2; V: TRBV10-3; length: 15; J: TRBJ2-1; DNA: TGTGCCATCAGTGAACTAGCGGGAGGTAACAATGAGCAGTTCTTC; CDR3: CAISELAGGNNEQFF
size: NA; D: NA; V: TRBV19; length: 12; J: TRBJ2-1; DNA: TGTGCCAGTAGTGGGAGTGGCAATGAGCAGTTCTTC; CDR3: CASSGSGNEQFF
size: few; D: NA; V: TRBV5-6; length: 13; J: TRBJ1-2; DNA: TGTGCCAGCAGCTTTTCAAGGCGAGAAGGCTACACCTTC; CDR3: CASSFSRREGYTF
size: NA; D: NA; V: TRBV6-5; length: 14; J: TRBJ1-2; DNA: TGTGCCAGCAGGTGGTTGGGTTTTGACTATGGCTACACCTTC; CDR3: CASRWLGFDYGYTF
size: NA; D: NA; V: TRBV5-1; length: 15; J: TRBJ2-2; DNA: TGCGCCAGCAGCTTGGGGACGGGGAACACCGGGGAGCTGTTTTTT; CDR3: CASSLGTGNTGELFF
size: NA; D: NA; V: TRBV2; length: 13; J: TRBJ2-2; DNA: TGTGCCAGCAGTCCCAGGGGTGGCAGGGAGCTGTTTTTT; CDR3: CASSPRGGRELFF
size: NA; D: TRBD1; V: TRBV27; length: 13; J: TRBJ1-2; DNA: TGTGCCAGCAGTGGGGACAGTGTCTATGGCTACACCTTC; CDR3: CASSGDSVYGYTF
size: NA; D: TRBD2; V: TRBV6-4; length: 15; J: TRBJ2-7; DNA: TGTGCCAGCAGTGAATCAGCGGGAGGGCCAGACGAGCAGTACTTC; CDR3: CASSESAGGPDEQYF
size: NA; D: NA; V: TRBV21-1; length: 21; J: TRBJ2-6; DNA: TGTGCCAGCAGCCGAACGTTTTTTCCGGGACAGGGGGCTTCAGGGGCCAACGTCCTGACTTTC; CDR3: CASSRTFFPGQGASGANVLTF
size: once; D: NA; V: TRBV5-5; length: 14; J: TRBJ2-6; DNA: TGTGCCAGCAGCTTGGCCGGGGAGGCCAACGTCCTGACTTTC; CDR3: CASSLAGEANVLTF
size: NA; D: NA; V: TRBV9; length: 14; J: TRBJ2-3; DNA: TGTGCCAGCAGCGTACGTAGCAGCACAGATACGCAGTATTTT; CDR3: CASSVRSSTDTQYF
size: NA; D: NA; V: TRBV25-1; length: 14; J: TRBJ2-7; DNA: TGTGCCAGCAGTGAATATACGGCGGAATTGGAGCAGTACTTC; CDR3: CASSEYTAELEQYF
size: once; D: TRBD2; V: TRBV5-4; length: 15; J: TRBJ2-7; DNA: TGTGCCAGCAGCTCGCCAGGGACCTCCGGGAGGGAGCAGTACTTC; CDR3: CASSSPGTSGREQYF
size: NA; D: TRBD1; V: TRBV19; length: 17; J: TRBJ1-3; DNA: TGTGCCAGTAGTAGAAGACAGGGCTCCTACTCTGGAAACACCATATATTTT; CDR3: CASSRRQGSYSGNTIYF
size: NA; D: TRBD2; V: TRBV19; length: 14; J: TRBJ2-1; DNA: TGTGCCAGTAGTATTTGGCTAGCGGGAAATGAGCAGTTCTTC; CDR3: CASSIWLAGNEQFF
size: NA; D: NA; V: TRBV12-5; length: 10; J: TRBJ2-7; DNA: TGTGCTAGTGGGGCCTACGAGCAGTACTTC; CDR3: CASGAYEQYF
size: NA; D: NA; V: TRBV4-1; length: 14; J: TRBJ2-7; DNA: TGCGCCAGCAGCCAAGGGGTTGGGAGCTACGAGCAGTACTTC; CDR3: CASSQGVGSYEQYF
size: NA; D: NA; V: TRBV6-6; length: 15; J: TRBJ1-2; DNA: TGTGCCAGCAGTTACGAAGGGGGTATAGGGGATGGCTACACCTTC; CDR3: CASSYEGGIGDGYTF
size: NA; D: TRBD2; V: TRBV4-1; length: 19; J: TRBJ2-4; DNA: TGCGCCAGCAGCCAACCACTAGCGGGATCTGCAAAGGCCAAAAACATTCAGTACTTC; CDR3: CASSQPLAGSAKAKNIQYF
size: few; D: NA; V: TRBV7-6; length: 15; J: TRBJ2-7; DNA: TGTGCCAGCAGCTTAGACCCCTCCACAGGGAGCGAGCAGTACTTC; CDR3: CASSLDPSTGSEQYF
size: NA; D: TRBD2; V: TRBV11-2; length: 15; J: TRBJ2-2; DNA: TGTGCCAGCAGCTTAGTACTAGCGGGCACCGGGGAGCTGTTTTTT; CDR3: CASSLVLAGTGELFF
size: NA; D: TRBD1; V: TRBV5-4; length: 15; J: TRBJ1-2; DNA: TGTGCCAGCAGCCAGTCGGGACAGGGAAACTATGGCTACACCTTC; CDR3: CASSQSGQGNYGYTF
size: NA; D: TRBD2; V: TRBV5-8; length: 16; J: TRBJ2-5; DNA: TGTGCCAGCAGTTCGTCCGGGACTAGCGGCCAAGAGACCCAGTACTTC; CDR3: CASSSSGTSGQETQYF
size: NA; D: NA; V: TRBV19; length: 19; J: TRBJ2-7; DNA: TGTGCCAGTAGTATTTCGGTTGGGTTTGGGGGCCGGTTCTCCTACGAGCAGTACTTC; CDR3: CASSISVGFGGRFSYEQYF
size: NA; D: TRBD2; V: TRBV30; length: 17; J: TRBJ2-1; DNA: TGTGCCTGGGGGAGAGATAGCGGGAGTAGTTCCTACAATGAGCAGTTCTTC; CDR3: CAWGRDSGSSSYNEQFF